The rows below give T cell receptor beta chains drawn from one sample of a study of cytomegalovirus exposure and HLA in healthy donors. TCRdb keeps only in-frame clones here, not all; method: immunoSEQ multiplex PCR. The table shows around 150,000 clones, with roughly 87% occurring only once. Sequenced material: PBMCs. Receptors were obtained from a girl aged 5-17 years in good health and CMV-seropositive. CDR3s include the opening cysteine and the closing phenylalanine or tryptophan. The order of the fields is D gene, J gene, clone size, V gene, CDR3 protein, CDR3 DNA. The D gene is left open where the match is weak. For some rows the clone size is stated as once, few or many, or as a class when expanded; others skip it.

.,TRBJ1-4,.,TRBV28,CASSLDRREKLFF,TGTGCCAGCAGTTTAGACAGGAGGGAAAAACTGTTTTTT
.,TRBJ1-1,.,TRBV10-3,CAISEPHTEAFF,TGTGCCATCAGTGAGCCTCACACTGAAGCTTTCTTT
.,TRBJ1-1,.,TRBV19,CASITAGNTEAFF,TGTGCCAGTATCACTGCCGGGAACACTGAAGCTTTCTTT
TRBD2,TRBJ2-7,.,TRBV15,CATSRRTSGSPEQYF,TGTGCCACCAGCAGGCGGACTAGCGGGAGCCCCGAGCAGTACTTC
.,TRBJ1-1,.,TRBV27,CASSPGGGVEAFF,TGTGCCAGCAGTCCCGGCGGAGGGGTTGAAGCTTTCTTT
TRBD1,TRBJ2-7,.,TRBV5-1,CASSRDRGYEQYF,TGCGCCAGCAGCAGGGACAGGGGGTACGAGCAGTACTTC
TRBD2,TRBJ2-1,.,TRBV9,CASSELAGINNEQFF,TGTGCCAGCAGCGAACTAGCGGGGATCAACAATGAGCAGTTCTTC
.,TRBJ2-7,.,TRBV2,CASSEIWGRRYEQYF,TGTGCCAGCAGTGAAATTTGGGGGAGGAGGTACGAGCAGTACTTC
.,TRBJ1-1,few,TRBV18,CASSPFRGNTEAFF,TGTGCCAGCTCACCATTTCGGGGGAACACTGAAGCTTTCTTT
TRBD1,TRBJ2-7,.,TRBV10-3,CAISDPPGTAYEQYF,TGTGCCATCAGTGACCCCCCGGGGACAGCATACGAGCAGTACTTC
TRBD1,TRBJ1-4,.,TRBV5-4,CASSDRGDNEKLFF,TGTGCCAGCAGCGACAGGGGGGATAATGAAAAACTGTTTTTT
.,TRBJ2-7,.,TRBV10-1,CASSDGFKTYEQYF,TGCGCCAGCAGTGACGGGTTTAAGACCTACGAGCAGTACTTC
.,TRBJ1-3,.,TRBV10-3,CAISEQGTGNTIYF,TGTGCCATCAGTGAGCAGGGGACTGGAAACACCATATATTTT
.,TRBJ2-7,.,TRBV30,CAWSEGQWGGEQYF,TGTGCCTGGAGCGAAGGACAATGGGGCGGCGAGCAGTACTTC
.,TRBJ1-1,.,TRBV15,CATSSVRGTEAFF,TGTGCCACCAGCAGCGTCCGGGGCACTGAAGCTTTCTTT
.,TRBJ2-7,.,TRBV11-1,CASSRQLALYEQYF,TGTGCCAGCAGCCGACAACTTGCCTTGTACGAGCAGTACTTC
.,TRBJ1-5,.,TRBV2,CASSEPSGVGQPQHF,TGTGCCAGCAGTGAACCATCAGGGGTGGGTCAGCCCCAGCATTTT
.,TRBJ2-4,once,TRBV4-1,CASSQQPGVENIQYF,TGCGCCAGCAGCCAACAGCCGGGGGTGGAAAACATTCAGTACTTC
TRBD2,TRBJ2-1,.,TRBV27,CASSLLGLAGVSGYNEQFF,TGTGCCAGCAGTTTACTGGGACTAGCGGGGGTCTCCGGGTACAATGAGCAGTTCTTC
TRBD1,TRBJ1-1,.,TRBV4-1,CASSVSGGGTEAFF,TGCGCCAGCAGCGTATCAGGGGGCGGCACTGAAGCTTTCTTT
.,TRBJ2-7,.,TRBV6-1,CASSEEEGTPYEQYF,TGTGCCAGCAGTGAAGAGGAGGGGACGCCCTACGAGCAGTACTTC
TRBD2,TRBJ2-7,once,TRBV18,CASSPPTTSGATGQYF,TGTGCCAGCTCACCACCGACCACTAGCGGGGCGACAGGGCAGTACTTC
TRBD2,TRBJ2-7,once,TRBV5-6,CASSFTGGPDEQYF,TGTGCCAGCAGTTTTACGGGAGGGCCGGACGAGCAGTACTTC
.,TRBJ2-1,once,TRBV14,CASSQRDRYNEQFF,TGTGCCAGCAGCCAACGCGACAGGTACAATGAGCAGTTCTTC
TRBD1,TRBJ1-2,.,TRBV19,CASSMAGTGGLPGGYTF,TGTGCCAGTAGTATGGCCGGGACAGGGGGACTCCCCGGGGGCTACACCTTC
TRBD2,TRBJ2-5,.,TRBV19,CASSPGWRESPRAQETQYF,TGTGCCAGTAGTCCCGGATGGCGGGAGAGTCCGCGGGCCCAAGAGACCCAGTACTTC
TRBD1,TRBJ1-2,.,TRBV5-6,CASSLGQEYGYTF,TGTGCCAGCAGCCTGGGACAGGAATATGGCTACACCTTC
.,TRBJ2-3,.,TRBV9,CASSFWRGTQYF,TGTGCCAGCAGCTTCTGGCGCGGTACGCAGTATTTT
.,TRBJ1-5,.,TRBV19,CASSAGQSGLQPQHF,TGTGCCAGTAGTGCAGGACAGTCGGGGCTTCAGCCCCAGCATTTT
TRBD1,TRBJ2-7,.,TRBV5-6,CASSWGTGFEQYF,TGTGCCAGCAGCTGGGGGACAGGGTTCGAGCAGTACTTC
.,TRBJ1-5,.,TRBV23-1,CASSQSLQGPPSNQPQHF,TGCGCCAGCAGTCAATCCCTACAGGGTCCCCCGAGCAATCAGCCCCAGCATTTT
TRBD2,TRBJ2-1,.,TRBV7-2,CASSFRTSGGNEQFF,TGTGCCAGCAGCTTTCGGACTAGCGGGGGCAATGAGCAGTTCTTC
TRBD1,TRBJ1-5,.,TRBV11-2,CASSAGQPNQPQHF,TGTGCCAGCAGCGCGGGACAGCCTAATCAGCCCCAGCATTTT
.,TRBJ2-5,.,TRBV28,CASRPGSARETQYF,TGTGCCAGCAGACCCGGTAGTGCCCGAGAGACCCAGTACTTC
TRBD2,TRBJ2-7,.,TRBV27,CASSTNKGLERPYEQYF,TGTGCCAGCAGTACAAACAAGGGACTAGAGCGCCCCTACGAGCAGTACTTC
TRBD1,TRBJ2-3,.,TRBV6-1,CASSGRTGGIETDTQYF,TGTGCCAGCAGTGGCCGGACAGGGGGGATAGAGACAGATACGCAGTATTTT
TRBD2,TRBJ2-1,once,TRBV19,CASQGGVRPYNEQFF,TGTGCCAGCCAGGGAGGGGTGAGGCCCTACAATGAGCAGTTCTTC
TRBD1,TRBJ2-2,.,TRBV28,CASRPADRGLTGELFF,TGTGCCAGCAGACCCGCCGACAGGGGGTTAACCGGGGAGCTGTTTTTT
.,TRBJ2-3,.,TRBV6-1,CATIDNPLPIAQYF,TGTGCCACCATAGATAACCCCCTGCCGATCGCGCAGTATTTT
.,TRBJ2-1,few,TRBV6-5,CASSYKGGMRYNEQFF,TGTGCCAGCAGTTACAAGGGCGGGATGCGTTATAATGAGCAGTTCTTC
TRBD2,TRBJ2-5,.,TRBV5-4,CASSSLSGRATGETQYF,TGTGCCAGCAGCTCACTTAGCGGGAGGGCTACGGGGGAGACCCAGTACTTC
.,TRBJ2-5,.,TRBV5-6,CASSLDGGRVTQYF,TGTGCCAGCAGCTTGGACGGGGGGCGGGTTACCCAGTACTTC
.,TRBJ2-2,.,TRBV6-1,CASSGIQGAAGELFF,TGTGCCAGCAGTGGGATACAGGGTGCGGCCGGGGAGCTGTTTTTT
.,TRBJ1-4,.,TRBV4-3,CASSQDRGKGGEKLFF,TGCGCCAGCAGCCAAGATCGGGGGAAGGGCGGTGAAAAACTGTTTTTT
.,TRBJ1-1,.,TRBV7-9,CASSWGETEAFF,TGTGCCAGCAGCTGGGGGGAGACTGAAGCTTTCTTT
.,TRBJ1-2,.,TRBV5-1,CASSQGLSKNYGYTF,TGCGCCAGCAGCCAGGGACTCTCGAAGAACTATGGCTACACCTTC
.,TRBJ1-1,.,TRBV4-1,CASSRQVTGNTEAFF,TGCGCCAGCAGCCGACAAGTGACAGGGAACACTGAAGCTTTCTTT
.,TRBJ2-1,.,TRBV9,CASSVGTSGRDEQFF,TGTGCCAGCAGCGTAGGGACATCGGGTAGGGATGAGCAGTTCTTC
.,TRBJ1-1,few,TRBV6-6,CASRYQGLLAEAFF,TGTGCCAGCAGGTATCAGGGATTGTTAGCTGAAGCTTTCTTT
TRBD2,TRBJ2-1,few,TRBV2,CASSEGSGEGNEQFF,TGTGCCAGCAGTGAGGGTAGCGGGGAAGGGAATGAGCAGTTCTTC
.,TRBJ1-1,.,TRBV25-1,CASTWGEATEAFF,TGTGCCAGCACCTGGGGGGAAGCCACTGAAGCTTTCTTT
.,TRBJ2-2,once,TRBV11-2,CASSHQDSPSTGELFF,TGTGCCAGCAGCCATCAAGACAGCCCTAGCACCGGGGAGCTGTTTTTT